The rows below give T cell receptor beta chains drawn from one sample of a study of lymphopenia after photon versus proton radiotherapy. The data were produced by immunoSEQ multiplex PCR, yet TCRdb's version contains in-frame clones alone and is incomplete. The sample comprises roughly 41,000 clones, about 83% of which are singletons, and 2.5% to 3.5% rests with the top ten. The source material was peripheral blood, sampled from a patient treated with photon-based radiotherapy. The origin of the receptors is a man aged 50-59 years with gastric cancer. Both conserved end residues are part of each CDR3. A D gene is named only where the DNA matches it firmly. Some rows have no size entry. The others give once, few or many, or a class for an expanded clone.

j_gene	d_gene	abundance	v_gene	CDR3aa	CDR3nt
TRBJ2-7	.	.	TRBV6-1	CASSEVQGAWTSGSYEQYF	TGTGCCAGCAGTGAAGTACAGGGGGCCTGGACTAGCGGATCCTACGAGCAGTACTTC
TRBJ2-5	.	few	TRBV6-6	CASSYAEGAQGETQYF	TGTGCCAGCAGTTACGCGGAGGGGGCGCAGGGTGAGACCCAGTACTTC
TRBJ2-5	.	.	TRBV5-4	CASSFMETQYF	TGTGCCAGCAGCTTTATGGAGACCCAGTACTTC
TRBJ2-5	.	.	TRBV5-4	CASSLGDQETQYF	TGTGCCAGCAGCTTGGGGGACCAAGAGACCCAGTACTTC
TRBJ2-7	.	.	TRBV10-3	CAISESAGKKSYEQYF	TGTGCCATCAGTGAGTCGGCAGGAAAGAAGTCCTACGAGCAGTACTTC
TRBJ2-5	.	.	TRBV7-2	CASSLAGGQETQYF	TGTGCCAGCAGCTTAGCCGGTGGACAAGAGACCCAGTACTTC
TRBJ1-3	.	.	TRBV30	CAWNGDSPSGNTIYF	TGTGCCTGGAACGGAGACAGCCCCTCTGGAAACACCATATATTTT
TRBJ1-1	.	.	TRBV6-1	CASSSRQVRRTEAFF	TGTGCCAGCAGCTCCCGTCAGGTGAGGCGGACTGAAGCTTTCTTT
TRBJ2-1	.	.	TRBV28	CASSPPSGSREQFF	TGTGCCAGCAGCCCTCCCTCCGGGTCACGGGAGCAGTTCTTC
TRBJ2-5	.	.	TRBV28	CASTPPVGRETQYF	TGTGCCAGCACCCCCCCCGTGGGTAGAGAGACCCAGTACTTC
TRBJ1-2	TRBD1	.	TRBV5-8	CASRPYTGDYGYTF	TGTGCCAGCAGACCGTATACAGGGGACTATGGCTACACCTTC
TRBJ2-7	.	.	TRBV6-5	CASSYSAGTYEQYF	TGTGCCAGCAGTTACTCTGCGGGTACCTACGAGCAGTACTTC
TRBJ2-7	.	once	TRBV7-2	CASSAPFYEQYF	TGTGCCAGCAGCGCCCCATTCTACGAGCAGTACTTC
TRBJ2-2	.	.	TRBV19	CASREGRGRGAGELFF	TGTGCCAGTAGGGAAGGGCGGGGAAGAGGGGCCGGGGAGCTGTTTTTT
TRBJ2-1	.	.	TRBV29-1	CSVDPPIREQFF	TGCAGCGTTGACCCGCCTATACGGGAGCAGTTCTTC
TRBJ2-7	.	few	TRBV6-6	CATHYLILPYEQYF	TGTGCCACCCACTACCTCATCCTCCCCTACGAGCAGTACTTC
TRBJ1-5	.	once	TRBV6-5	CASSTGINQPQHF	TGTGCCAGCAGTACAGGGATCAATCAGCCCCAGCATTTT
TRBJ1-1	.	.	TRBV12-1	CASSLKIPGANTEAFF	TGTGCCAGCAGCTTGAAGATACCAGGAGCAAACACTGAAGCTTTCTTT
TRBJ1-6	TRBD1	.	TRBV19	CASSMATGGNSPLHF	TGTGCCAGTAGTATGGCGACAGGGGGCAATTCACCCCTCCACTTT
TRBJ2-6	TRBD1	.	TRBV30	CAWRGQAGANVLTF	TGTGCCTGGAGGGGACAGGCCGGGGCCAACGTCCTGACTTTC
TRBJ2-3	.	.	TRBV9	CASSVDSTDTQYF	TGTGCCAGCAGCGTAGATAGCACAGATACGCAGTATTTT
TRBJ1-1	.	.	TRBV4-1	CASSQDFGRPTEAFF	TGCGCCAGCAGCCAAGATTTCGGGCGTCCCACTGAAGCTTTCTTT
TRBJ2-3	TRBD2	.	TRBV2	CASSDTRLAGGQTADTQYF	TGTGCCAGCAGTGATACCCGACTAGCGGGAGGGCAGACCGCAGATACGCAGTATTTT
TRBJ2-7	.	.	TRBV6-5	CASSLRPSGPYEQYF	TGTGCCAGCAGCCTTCGACCGTCCGGTCCCTACGAGCAGTACTTC
TRBJ2-1	.	.	TRBV27	CASRPSSGISDNEQFF	TGTGCCAGCAGGCCTAGTTCAGGGATTTCGGACAATGAGCAGTTCTTC
TRBJ2-7	.	.	TRBV7-9	CASSLISPEQYF	TGTGCCAGCAGCCTAATCTCCCCCGAGCAGTACTTC
TRBJ1-1	TRBD1	.	TRBV7-6	CASSGTGMVAEAFF	TGTGCCAGCAGCGGGACAGGGATGGTCGCTGAAGCTTTCTTT
TRBJ2-1	TRBD1	.	TRBV28	CASRPPIGQENINEQFF	TGTGCCAGCAGACCCCCAATCGGACAGGAGAACATCAATGAGCAGTTCTTC
TRBJ1-2	.	.	TRBV29-1	CSVSTGTVFGYTF	TGCAGCGTCTCGACAGGAACGGTATTTGGCTACACCTTC
TRBJ1-1	TRBD1	.	TRBV5-1	CASSLDIRQGTGTEAFF	TGCGCCAGCAGCTTGGACATAAGACAGGGGACGGGAACTGAAGCTTTCTTT
TRBJ2-5	.	once	TRBV29-1	CSVTDGQETQYF	TGCAGCGTGACGGACGGCCAAGAGACCCAGTACTTC
TRBJ1-2	.	.	TRBV9	CASSPITGGSNYGYTF	TGTGCCAGCAGCCCTATAACGGGAGGTTCGAACTATGGCTACACCTTC
TRBJ2-1	TRBD2	.	TRBV18	CASSRAGGFDNEQFF	TGTGCCAGCTCCCGAGCCGGGGGGTTCGACAATGAGCAGTTCTTC
TRBJ2-7	.	.	TRBV21-1	CASSKGKGGLGESRYEQYF	TGTGCCAGCAGCAAAGGAAAGGGGGGATTGGGTGAGTCGAGGTACGAGCAGTACTTC
TRBJ2-7	.	.	TRBV28	CASSQGRRPYEQYF	TGTGCCAGCAGTCAGGGACGGCGCCCCTACGAGCAGTACTTC
TRBJ1-2	.	few	TRBV7-2	CASSLAREGTGYTF	TGTGCCAGCAGCTTAGCGCGGGAGGGAACGGGCTACACCTTC
TRBJ1-4	.	once	TRBV5-1	CASSLGTDWSEKLFF	TGCGCCAGCAGCTTGGGGACAGATTGGAGTGAAAAACTGTTTTTT
TRBJ2-7	.	.	TRBV13	CASSLEGSGNEQYF	TGTGCCAGCAGCTTGGAGGGTAGCGGAAATGAGCAGTACTTC
TRBJ2-7	.	.	TRBV5-8	CASSLRPDRTYEQYF	TGTGCCAGCAGCTTGCGCCCAGACAGAACCTACGAGCAGTACTTC
TRBJ2-3	TRBD2	few	TRBV30	CAWSQRDRVSTDTQYF	TGTGCCTGGAGCCAGCGGGACCGGGTTAGCACAGATACGCAGTATTTT
TRBJ2-1	TRBD2	.	TRBV5-1	CASSLGSSGGYNEQFF	TGCGCCAGCAGCTTGGGATCTAGCGGGGGCTACAATGAGCAGTTCTTC
TRBJ1-1	.	few	TRBV29-1	CSAMNTEAFF	TGCAGCGCCATGAACACTGAAGCTTTCTTT
TRBJ1-2	.	.	TRBV30	CAWSEVGYTF	TGTGCCTGGAGTGAAGTTGGCTACACCTTC
TRBJ1-1	TRBD1	.	TRBV13	CASSRQGPGDSYTEAFF	TGTGCCAGCAGCCGTCAGGGGCCTGGGGACAGCTACACTGAAGCTTTCTTT
TRBJ2-3	.	once	TRBV7-9	CASSFYGRTDTQYF	TGTGCCAGCAGCTTCTACGGGAGAACAGATACGCAGTATTTT
TRBJ2-1	TRBD1	.	TRBV4-1	CASSRDSSSYNEQFF	TGCGCCAGCAGCCGGGACAGCAGTTCTTACAATGAGCAGTTCTTC